This entry is about one TCR beta chain. Antigen unknown. This sample is drawn from a study of T cells in Graves' hyperthyroidism and ophthalmopathy. Study-wide results and caveats: A model using 13 V-J features told ophthalmopathy apart from stable hyperthyroidism.

RNA transcripts provided the source from which TCR beta CDR3 regions were amplified. The TCR CDR3 was amplified in a first-round RT-PCR using the HTBI primer set. One entry per CDR3 protein results from TCRdb running MiXCR on the multiplex PCR reads. The table includes under 400,000 distinct CDR3 sequences, roughly 25% detected once. V was cut by 6 bases and J by 1 base, with 19 bases left in between. Germline CDR1 SGHVS, CDR2 FQNEAQ. The CDR3 consists of 16 residues. The sequence came from a man in his forties or fifties with Graves' hyperthyroidism. The chain couples TRBV7-8 to TRBJ2-7, with D unresolved. Sequences were obtained from blood. The CDR3 region is CASSFVIPTLSYEQYF. CDR3 DNA sequence: TGTGCCAGCAGTTTTGTAATTCCCACCCTTTCCTACGAGCAGTACTTC.